The clone carrying this TCR beta chain was seen ten or more times. The antigen is unknown. RNA transcripts served as the template for amplifying TCR beta CDR3 regions. HTBI primers were employed in a first-round RT-PCR of the TCR CDR3. One entry per CDR3 protein, called by TCRdb with MiXCR from the multiplex PCR reads. The sample holds 300,000 to 500,000 distinct CDR3 sequences, more than 12% seen once. These data come from a study of T cells in Graves' hyperthyroidism and ophthalmopathy. Study-level points and caveats: It was a median approximately six months before onset that the model predicted ophthalmopathy.

PBMCs came from 10 ml fresh peripheral blood. The CDR3 has 16 amino acids. V dropped 2 bases and J dropped 0; count of bases not matched to a gene: 2. CDR1 is SNHLY and CDR2 is FYNNEI in the germline V gene. This sequence originates from a man aged 50-59 years with Graves' ophthalmopathy. The sample taken for sequencing was blood. J is TRBJ2-1 and V is TRBV2; 9 bases line up with TRBD2. In DNA form, the CDR3 reads TGTGCCAGCAGTGAACTAGCGGGGCGCTCCTACAATGAGCAGTTCTTC. Protein: CASSELAGRSYNEQFF.